One and the same sample provided the 17 T cell receptor beta chains below, sequenced in a study of cytomegalovirus exposure and HLA in healthy donors. Using immunoSEQ multiplex PCR, the repertoire was profiled, and TCRdb retains in-frame clones only, with some absent. Counted here are 210,000 or so clones, 70% to 90% occurring once; the ten biggest clones make up about 3%. Source material: PBMCs. These receptors were taken from a woman aged 18-29 years in good health and CMV-seronegative.

The chain joins TRBV6-5 to TRBJ2-1, with 8 bases matching TRBD1. The length of the CDR3 is 16 residues. V lost 0 bases, J lost 3 bases, and 4 bases stayed unmatched. Germline V lookup: CDR1 MNHEY, CDR2 SVGAGI. The CDR3 DNA sequence: TGTGCCAGCAGTTACTCTGCGGGACAGGACTACAATGAGCAGTTCTTC. Amino acids: CASSYSAGQDYNEQFF.

This clone occurred once. One junction end disagrees with the germline gene, perhaps due to a read error. V usage is TRBV7-7 and J usage is TRBJ2-5; 9 positions agree with TRBD2. CDR1 is SSHAT and CDR2 is FNYEAQ in the germline V gene (reference sequence). CDR3 length: 13 amino acids. The CDR3 region has the DNA TGTGCTAGCAGCTTAGCGGGAGCGGAGACCCAGTACTTC. The encoded protein is CASSLAGAETQYF.

This chain joins TRBV29-1 and TRBJ2-7; 11 positions match TRBD1. J lost 3 bases, V lost 7 bases, and 2 bases had no gene match. Germline CDR1 is SQVTM and CDR2 is ANQGSEA. This CDR3 has 12 amino acids. The CDR3 bases are TGCAGCGGGGGACAGGGGGGCTACGAGCAGTACTTC. This codes for CSGGQGGYEQYF.

The chain joins TRBV10-3 to TRBJ2-1, with D possibly matching TRBD2 (6 bases). The length of the CDR3 is 12 residues. The germline V gene encodes CDR1 ENHRY and CDR2 SYGVKD. V was trimmed by 11 bases and J by 0 bases, leaving 8 bases between them. The CDR3 nucleotides are TGTGCCGCGGGAAGCTCCTACAATGAGCAGTTCTTC. Translated: CAAGSSYNEQFF.

This chain uses TRBV4-1 with TRBJ1-4, with TRBD1 identical over 7 bases. Germline V gene sequence: CDR1 MGHRA, CDR2 YSYEKL. The CDR3 loop spans 18 amino acids. Unmatched junction bases numbered 14, after V lost 2 bases and J lost 5 bases. CDR3 region: CASSQRQHRTGENEKLFF. For the CDR3, the DNA is TGCGCCAGCAGCCAAAGGCAACACAGGACAGGCGAAAATGAAAAACTGTTTTTT.

The V and J genes are TRBV7-2 and TRBJ2-7, with a possible D match to TRBD1 (7 bases). CDR1 SGHTA and CDR2 FQGNSA come from the germline V gene. This CDR3 is built from 13 residues. V was trimmed by 5 bases and J by 5 bases, leaving 13 bases between them. The CDR3 loop reads CASSPRGRNEQYF. In nucleotides, the CDR3 is TGTGCCAGCAGCCCCAGGGGGAGGAACGAGCAGTACTTC.

The V gene is TRBV20-1, the J gene TRBJ2-7; D is possibly TRBD1 (5 bases). The CDR3 consists of 11 residues. CDR1 and CDR2 from the germline V gene are DFQATT and SNEGSKA (reference sequence). Deletions cut 4 bases from V and 5 bases from J, with 9 bases between. CDR3: CSAMTANEQYF. The CDR3 nucleotides are TGCAGTGCTATGACAGCGAACGAGCAGTACTTC.

The DNA for the CDR3 is TGTGCCAGCAGTGTCGGGACAGGGTTGGGCGAGCAGTACTTC. Its translation is CASSVGTGLGEQYF. V usage is TRBV14 and J usage is TRBJ2-7; 9 bases match TRBD1. This CDR3 is built from 14 residues. Per germline, CDR1 SGHDN and CDR2 FVKESK. With V trimmed by 6 bases and J by 6 bases, 9 bases remained unmatched. The variable domain in full, completed from reference TRBV14 and TRBJ2-7, reads EAGVTQFPSHSVIEKGQTVTLRCDPISGHDNLYWYRRVMGKEIKFLLHFVKESKQDESGMPNNRFLAERTGGTYSTLKVQPAELEDSGVYFCASSVGTGLGEQYFGPGTRLTVT.

The V and J genes are TRBV29-1 and TRBJ2-7, with 7 bases identical to TRBD2. The CDR3 sequence is 14 residues long. The V gene's germline CDR1 is SQVTM and CDR2 ANQGSEA. Trimming took 4 bases from V and 1 from J; bases not matched to a gene: 7. CDR3 region: CSVGLLANSYEQYF. As DNA, the CDR3 is TGCAGCGTTGGTCTACTAGCGAATTCCTACGAGCAGTACTTC.

This clone showed up just once. This rearrangement joins TRBV29-1 to TRBJ2-7; 13 bases map to TRBD2. CDR1 is SQVTM, CDR2 ANQGSEA, per germline. This CDR3 has 18 residues. V gave up 1 base and J gave up 0 bases; unmatched junction bases: 9. The CDR3 is CSVEAETSGRQSSYEQYF. In nucleotides, the CDR3 is TGCAGCGTTGAAGCGGAGACTAGCGGGAGGCAGAGCTCCTACGAGCAGTACTTC.

The chain couples TRBV5-4 to TRBJ1-3, with D hard to call. Between the trimmed V and J ends, which lost 0 bases and 4 bases, there was a span of 17 bases. CDR1 is SGHNT, CDR2 YYREEE, per germline (reference sequence). The CDR3 runs to 17 residues. This chain's CDR3 is CASSLAGSWGPGNTIYF. CDR3 nucleotide sequence: TGTGCCAGCAGCTTGGCCGGGAGTTGGGGTCCCGGAAACACCATATATTTT.

The J gene is TRBJ2-7, the V gene TRBV27; D gene uncertain. CDR3 length equals 12 residues. Germline V CDR1 and CDR2: MNHEY, SMNVEV (reference sequence). V gave up 9 bases and J gave up 6 bases, with 15 bases separating them. CDR3 sequence reads: CARPLPRAEQYF. In nucleotides, the CDR3 is TGTGCCAGACCTCTCCCCCGAGCCGAGCAGTACTTC.

This chain uses TRBV4-2 with TRBJ1-1; D is undetermined. The V and J ends lost 0 bases and 3 bases respectively, with 14 bases between them. The CDR3 runs to 16 residues. Germline values: CDR1 LGHNA, CDR2 YNFKEQ. The DNA of the CDR3 is TGTGCCAGCAGCCAAGATTATCCAGAGCGAGACACTGAAGCTTTCTTT. It is translated as CASSQDYPERDTEAFF.

The chain carries TRBV2 and TRBJ2-7; weak D call: TRBD2 (6 bases). Trimming removed 5 bases at V and 2 bases at J, with 10 bases between. CDR3 length: 13 amino acids. Germline values: CDR1 SNHLY, CDR2 FYNNEI. The CDR3 protein is CASSTGSAYEQYF. Written as DNA, the CDR3 is TGTGCCAGCAGTACCGGGAGTGCCTACGAGCAGTACTTC.

V usage is TRBV14 and J usage is TRBJ2-7; 8 bases are a match to TRBD1. The germline V gene encodes CDR1 SGHDN and CDR2 FVKESK. The CDR3 has 15 residues. V was pared by 3 bases and J by 3 bases, with 7 bases of the junction left unmatched. CDR3 residues: CASSHKTGQGYEQYF. CDR3 nucleotides: TGTGCCAGCAGCCATAAAACAGGACAGGGCTACGAGCAGTACTTC.

This chain links TRBV6-1 with TRBJ2-5; TRBD1 might be the D (6 bases). The germline CDR1 and CDR2 sequences are MNHNS and SASEGT. CDR3 size: 16 residues. V was pared by 1 base and J by 1 base, with 13 bases between. For the CDR3, the DNA is TGTGCCAGCAGTGAAGGCGGACAGATACTCCAAGAGACCCAGTACTTC. Protein: CASSEGGQILQETQYF.

This clone was detected a few times. The chain combines TRBV18 with TRBJ2-7, with D perhaps matching TRBD2 (6 bases). V lost 4 bases, J lost 3 bases, and 13 bases lay in between. The CDR3 is 14 residues long. Per germline, CDR1 KGHSH and CDR2 LQKENI. The CDR3 here is CASSRGTSLYEQYF. The CDR3 bases are TGTGCCAGCTCACGCGGGACTTCCCTCTACGAGCAGTACTTC.